This entry lists 10 T cell receptor beta chains sequenced from one sample in a study of OX40 agonist ivuxolimab in advanced cancers. Sequencing was performed with immunoSEQ multiplex PCR; in TCRdb, only in-frame clones are kept and a portion is missing. The profile shows about 100,000 clones, around 93% of them singletons. Sequenced material: CD4+ or CD8+ T cells sorted from blood, taken in a trial of the OX40 agonist ivuxolimab. The source is an adult with an advanced solid tumor such as melanoma, head and neck, liver or kidney cancer.

This clone was observed a single time. The chain employs TRBV7-3 and TRBJ2-7; possible D gene TRBD1, 5 bases. Germline V gene lookup returns CDR1 SGHTA and CDR2 FQGTGA. Deletions cut 5 bases from V and 0 bases from J, with 11 bases between. The CDR3 sequence is 14 residues long. CDR3 nucleotide sequence: TGTGCCAGCAGCCGTACAGGTTCCTCCTACGAGCAGTACTTC. It translates to CASSRTGSSYEQYF.

The chain employs TRBV19 and TRBJ1-5; maybe TRBD1 (6 bases). CDR1 LNHDA and CDR2 SQIVND come from the germline V gene (reference sequence). The CDR3 covers 16 residues. Trimming left V 3 bases short and J 2 bases short, with 14 bases between. CDR3 sequence (DNA): TGTGCCAGTAGTATTCTGCAGGGGTCGGGCAATCAGCCCCAGCATTTT. Its translation: CASSILQGSGNQPQHF.

DNA of the CDR3: TGTGCCAGCAGCCAAGAAAGGGCTAGCGCGTACTACGAGCAGTACTTC. Amino acids: CASSQERASAYYEQYF. The chain joins TRBV4-2 to TRBJ2-7; a possible D gene is TRBD2 (6 bases). Germline loops: CDR1 LGHNA, CDR2 YNFKEQ. The V end lost 0 bases, the J end lost 3 bases, and 15 bases lay between the germline ends. The CDR3 consists of 16 residues.

This clone was counted between two and nine times. Other nucleotide sequences in the sample specify the same CDR3. J is TRBJ2-5 and V is TRBV18, with 10 bases lining up with TRBD1. V was pared by 3 bases and J by 2 bases, with 0 bases of the junction left unmatched. Germline V gives CDR1 KGHSH, CDR2 LQKENI. This CDR3 has 14 residues. The CDR3 DNA follows: TGTGCCAGCTCACCGGGACAGGGGCAAGAGACCCAGTACTTC. Its translation is CASSPGQGQETQYF.

The chain links TRBV5-1 to TRBJ2-2; 8 positions match TRBD2. The CDR3 contains 19 residues. Germline assignment: CDR1 SGHRS and CDR2 YFSETQ. V gave up 3 bases and J gave up 0 bases; unmatched junction bases: 13. Written as DNA, the CDR3 is TGCGCCAGCAGCTCTGGTTACAGCGGGAGTCGCGCGAACACCGGGGAGCTGTTTTTT. Translating it yields CASSSGYSGSRANTGELFF.

This clone was seen a handful of times. The V gene is TRBV7-8, the J gene TRBJ2-7, with 8 positions matching TRBD1. The CDR3 covers 13 residues. Germline-derived CDR1 and CDR2 are SGHVS and FQNEAQ. After removal of 5 bases from V and 4 bases from J, the junction contained 4 bases not matched to a gene. In DNA form, the CDR3 reads TGTGCCAGCAGCCGGGACAGGTGGTACGAGCAGTACTTC. Its translation is CASSRDRWYEQYF.

V gene TRBV6-6 combines with J gene TRBJ1-1; D uncertain. Germline assignment: CDR1 MNHNY and CDR2 SVGAGI (reference sequence). Trimming took off 2 bases at V and 1 base at J, with 11 bases between the two ends. There are 15 residues in the CDR3. In nucleotides, the CDR3 is TGTGCCAGCAGTTACGTTGGACGTCCGAACACTGAAGCTTTCTTT. This sequence encodes CASSYVGRPNTEAFF.

This chain uses TRBV27 with TRBJ2-7; D is possibly TRBD2 (6 bases). This CDR3 is built from 16 residues. Trimming took 7 bases from V and 3 from J, leaving 22 bases between them. The germline gives CDR1 MNHEY, CDR2 SMNVEV (reference sequence). CDR3 bases: TGTGCCAGCACCCCCTATAGAGGGGCTAGCGTCTACGAGCAGTACTTC. It encodes CASTPYRGASVYEQYF.

This clone has just one count. The J gene is TRBJ2-1, the V gene TRBV4-2; 9 nucleotides align to TRBD2. The CDR3 has 15 residues. Germline assignment: CDR1 LGHNA and CDR2 YNFKEQ. J gave up 9 bases and V 0 bases, and 6 bases lay outside the gene matches. The CDR3 protein is CASSQDKLAGIEQFF. The CDR3 nucleotides read TGTGCCAGCAGCCAAGATAAGCTAGCGGGAATTGAGCAGTTCTTC.

On this clone: The junction shows a germline mismatch at one end, possibly a read error. The rearrangement uses TRBV5-6 and TRBJ1-3; D is uncertain. The CDR3 runs 16 residues. From germline, CDR1 is SGHDT and CDR2 YYEEEE. For the CDR3, the DNA is TGTGCCAGCAACTTGTTGTCGGGATTCTCTGGAAACACCATATATTTT. Translated, it gives CASNLLSGFSGNTIYF. Based on the CDR3 plus reference TRBV5-6 and TRBJ1-3, the full variable domain is DAGVTQSPTHLIKTRGQQVTLRCSPKSGHDTVSWYQQALGQGPQFIFQYYEEEERQRGNFPDRFSGHQFPNYSSELNVNALLLGDSALYLCASNLLSGFSGNTIYFGEGSWLTVV.